These T cell receptor beta chains were read from a single sample in a study of blood T cell repertoires in COVID-19. The data were produced by immunoSEQ multiplex PCR, yet TCRdb's version contains in-frame clones alone and is incomplete. The table lists approximately 190,000 clones, over 80% of them singletons. The sequencing sample was made of peripheral blood. The receptor source for this set is a woman aged 40-49 years with acute or convalescent COVID-19. Both conserved end residues are part of each CDR3. A D gene is named only where the DNA matches it firmly. Rows may omit the clone size; those that give it use once, few, many or a size class.

CDR3 protein | CDR3 DNA | J gene | V gene | D gene | clone size
CASSWGQGAWETQYF | TGCGCCAGCAGCTGGGGGCAGGGGGCTTGGGAGACCCAGTACTTC | TRBJ2-5 | TRBV5-1 | TRBD1 | .
CASSIDRVRAGSRNQPQHF | TGTGCCAGTAGTATAGATCGGGTCAGGGCGGGATCTCGGAATCAGCCCCAGCATTTT | TRBJ1-5 | TRBV19 | . | .
CAISGGQSTYEQYF | TGTGCCATCAGTGGGGGACAGTCAACCTACGAGCAGTACTTC | TRBJ2-7 | TRBV10-3 | TRBD1 | .
CASSPRGAENTEAFF | TGTGCCAGCAGCCCCCGCGGGGCTGAGAACACTGAAGCTTTCTTT | TRBJ1-1 | TRBV7-8 | . | few
CASSRGGEGQPQHF | TGTGCCAGCAGCCGTGGGGGCGAGGGTCAGCCCCAGCATTTT | TRBJ1-5 | TRBV9 | . | .
CASSPRDRDSERRLNEQFF | TGTGCCAGTAGTCCTAGGGACAGGGACTCAGAGCGGAGACTCAATGAGCAGTTCTTC | TRBJ2-1 | TRBV19 | TRBD1 | few
CASSSGRGYTF | TGTGCCAGCAGTTCAGGGAGGGGCTACACCTTC | TRBJ1-2 | TRBV28 | . | .
CASSPPGETQYF | TGCGCCAGCAGCCCCCCAGGAGAGACCCAGTACTTC | TRBJ2-5 | TRBV5-1 | . | .
CASSPADRGRGYTF | TGTGCCAGCAGTCCCGCCGACAGGGGTCGAGGCTACACCTTC | TRBJ1-2 | TRBV28 | TRBD1 | .
CASSQEMAGVRNEQFF | TGTGCCAGCAGCCAAGAAATGGCGGGAGTTAGGAATGAGCAGTTCTTC | TRBJ2-1 | TRBV4-2 | TRBD2 | .
CSARDPDRPYEQYF | TGCAGTGCTCGTGACCCGGACAGGCCCTACGAGCAGTACTTC | TRBJ2-7 | TRBV20-1 | TRBD1 | .
CASSPTQGAFYNSPLHF | TGTGCCAGCAGCCCGACACAGGGGGCCTTCTATAATTCACCCCTCCACTTT | TRBJ1-6 | TRBV7-8 | TRBD1 | .
CASSLGSGANYGYTF | TGTGCCAGCAGCTTAGGGAGCGGGGCTAACTATGGCTACACCTTC | TRBJ1-2 | TRBV7-8 | . | .
CASSFAGAGQPQHF | TGCGCCAGCAGCTTTGCGGGGGCAGGTCAGCCCCAGCATTTT | TRBJ1-5 | TRBV5-1 | . | .
CASSPTGASDNSPLHF | TGTGCCAGCAGCCCTACAGGGGCTAGCGATAATTCACCCCTCCACTTT | TRBJ1-6 | TRBV7-9 | TRBD1 | once
CASSLVGGAAYEQYF | TGTGCCAGCAGCTTGGTAGGGGGGGCCGCCTACGAGCAGTACTTC | TRBJ2-7 | TRBV5-4 | . | .
CASSDSTGPYEQYF | TGTGCCAGCTCAGACTCGACAGGACCCTACGAGCAGTACTTC | TRBJ2-7 | TRBV6-5 | . | once
CASSRTGLREKLFF | TGTGCCAGCAGCCGGACAGGATTGCGGGAAAAACTGTTTTTT | TRBJ1-4 | TRBV7-9 | TRBD1 | .
CASSPRQGTNTEAFF | TGTGCCAGCAGCCCGCGACAGGGGACGAACACTGAAGCTTTCTTT | TRBJ1-1 | TRBV7-6 | TRBD1 | .
CAVKGASNTEAFF | TGTGCCGTCAAGGGGGCGAGTAACACTGAAGCTTTCTTT | TRBJ1-1 | TRBV10-3 | TRBD1 | .
CASSRKTGYEQYF | TGTGCCAGCAGCCGAAAGACAGGCTACGAGCAGTACTTC | TRBJ2-7 | TRBV5-4 | . | .
CASSIDRQAYYGYTF | TGTGCCAGTAGTATAGATCGACAGGCCTACTATGGCTACACCTTC | TRBJ1-2 | TRBV19 | . | .
CASSLTGGMYNEQFF | TGTGCCAGCAGCTTAACCGGGGGGATGTACAATGAGCAGTTCTTC | TRBJ2-1 | TRBV7-3 | TRBD2 | once
CASSEAGGSSYNSPLHF | TGTGCCAGCAGTGAAGCGGGGGGGAGCTCCTATAATTCACCCCTCCACTTT | TRBJ1-6 | TRBV6-1 | . | .
CASSLPDSNNQPQHF | TGTGCCAGCAGTTTACCGGACAGTAATAATCAGCCCCAGCATTTT | TRBJ1-5 | TRBV28 | . | .
CASRAGQRSYGYTF | TGTGCCAGCAGGGCTGGACAGAGAAGCTATGGCTACACCTTC | TRBJ1-2 | TRBV6-5 | . | .
CSVASSYEQYF | TGCAGCGTCGCTAGCTCCTACGAGCAGTACTTC | TRBJ2-7 | TRBV29-1 | . | .
CASSTRQGLENTIYF | TGTGCCAGCAGCACACGACAGGGACTGGAAAACACCATATATTTT | TRBJ1-3 | TRBV11-2 | TRBD1 | once
CARRDRGKRGNQPQHF | TGTGCCAGAAGAGACAGGGGAAAGAGGGGCAATCAGCCCCAGCATTTT | TRBJ1-5 | TRBV19 | TRBD1 | .
CASSQTPGHRSSGANVLTF | TGCGCCAGCAGCCAAACGCCGGGACATCGTAGCTCTGGGGCCAACGTCCTGACTTTC | TRBJ2-6 | TRBV4-1 | . | .
CASSLRGGAPGELFF | TGTGCCAGCAGCTTGCGCGGGGGGGCCCCCGGGGAGCTGTTTTTT | TRBJ2-2 | TRBV5-4 | TRBD2 | .
CATSDFDFGEQFF | TGTGCCACCAGTGATTTCGACTTCGGTGAGCAGTTCTTC | TRBJ2-1 | TRBV24-1 | . | .
CATAAGDEQYF | TGTGCCACCGCTGCAGGGGACGAGCAGTACTTC | TRBJ2-7 | TRBV24-1 | . | .
CASGIMRDQPQHF | TGTGCCAGCGGGATTATGAGGGATCAGCCCCAGCATTTT | TRBJ1-5 | TRBV27 | . | .
CASSLGTATVQPQHF | TGTGCCAGCAGCCTCGGGACAGCCACGGTTCAGCCCCAGCATTTT | TRBJ1-5 | TRBV2 | TRBD1 | .
CASSQVRYSNQPQHF | TGTGCCAGCAGCCAAGTTCGGTATAGCAATCAGCCCCAGCATTTT | TRBJ1-5 | TRBV4-2 | . | .
CASSSLLRAWETGELFF | TGTGCCAGTAGTTCTTTACTGAGGGCCTGGGAGACCGGGGAGCTGTTTTTT | TRBJ2-2 | TRBV19 | . | .
CSASGPEETQYF | TGCAGTGCTAGTGGTCCAGAAGAGACCCAGTACTTC | TRBJ2-5 | TRBV20-1 | . | .
CGVSGDPNQPQHF | TGTGGGGTCTCGGGGGACCCCAATCAGCCCCAGCATTTT | TRBJ1-5 | TRBV30 | . | .
CASSFRDSSYEQYF | TGTGCCAGCAGCTTCCGGGACAGCTCCTACGAGCAGTACTTC | TRBJ2-7 | TRBV7-9 | TRBD1 | once
CASSHSGTSGGGPTDTQYF | TGTGCCAGCAGCCATTCCGGGACTAGCGGGGGGGGGCCCACAGATACGCAGTATTTT | TRBJ2-3 | TRBV3-1/TRBV3-2 | TRBD2 | .